These 29 T cell receptor beta chains share one sample of origin, sequenced in a study of blood T cell repertoires in COVID-19. The repertoire was sequenced with immunoSEQ multiplex PCR; TCRdb's copy has only in-frame clones and lacks some. The table shows fewer than 150,000 clones, with roughly 86% occurring only once. Material for sequencing was peripheral blood. The receptors originated from a human donor in a cohort sampled during active COVID-19.

The rearrangement links TRBV7-8 to TRBJ1-1; the match to TRBD1 covers 8 bases. The CDR3 loop spans 13 amino acids. Looked up from germline, CDR1 is SGHVS and CDR2 is FQNEAQ. The J segment lost 7 bases and the V segment lost 3 bases, leaving 4 bases of the junction unmatched. The CDR3 DNA sequence: TGTGCCAGCAGCTTCCAGGGGGCTGGTGAAGCTTTCTTT. Amino acid sequence: CASSFQGAGEAFF.

The rearrangement uses TRBV5-4 and TRBJ2-7; a possible D gene is TRBD2 (6 bases). The CDR3 contains 15 residues. CDR1 is SGHNT and CDR2 is YYREEE in the germline V gene (reference sequence). V was pared by 1 base and J by 6 bases, with 17 bases between. The CDR3 DNA reads TGTGCCAGCAGCTTGATAGGCGGGGTTCGCGCCGAGCAGTACTTC. Encoded protein: CASSLIGGVRAEQYF.

This clone was seen more than once but under ten times. The genes are TRBV7-2 and TRBJ2-1; TRBD2 is a possible D gene (5 bases). The length of the CDR3 is 16 residues. The V and J ends lost 1 base and 3 bases respectively, with 13 bases between them. Germline assignment: CDR1 SGHTA and CDR2 FQGNSA. The CDR3: CASSLVIYGIYNEQFF. Here the CDR3 DNA reads TGTGCCAGCAGCTTAGTCATCTACGGGATCTACAATGAGCAGTTCTTC.

This clone appeared a single time. Other DNA sequences in this sample translate to the same CDR3. The chain employs TRBV3-1 (or the pseudogene TRBV3-2) and TRBJ1-5; TRBD1 might be the D (5 bases). The CDR3 totals 14 residues. Germline loops: CDR1 LGHDT, CDR2 YNNKEL (reference sequence). Trimming left V 4 bases short and J 0 bases short, with 7 bases between. The CDR3 loop is CASSPGGSNQPQHF. DNA for the CDR3: TGTGCCAGCAGCCCGGGGGGTAGCAATCAGCCCCAGCATTTT.

The chain is built from TRBV30 and TRBJ1-1; D is ambiguous. Germline CDR1 is GTSNPN and CDR2 is SVGIG (reference sequence). Trimming took off 3 bases at V and 1 base at J, with 15 bases between the two ends. The CDR3 is 15 residues long. The CDR3 spells CAWRRFQNGNTEAFF. The CDR3, as DNA: TGTGCCTGGAGGAGGTTTCAGAATGGGAACACTGAAGCTTTCTTT.

This chain joins TRBV19 and TRBJ1-2; 9 bases agree with TRBD1. Germline lookup yields CDR1 LNHDA and CDR2 SQIVND (reference sequence). This CDR3 spans 17 amino acids. The V and J ends lost 4 bases and 4 bases, in that order; junction bases with no gene match: 13. The CDR3 sequence is CASSTSGTGIGGYGYTF. DNA of the CDR3: TGTGCCAGTAGTACTTCCGGGACAGGGATTGGTGGCTATGGCTACACCTTC.

The chain carries TRBV5-6 and TRBJ1-6, with 7 bases fitting TRBD1. V lost 2 bases to trimming and J lost 4 bases; unmatched junction nucleotides: 12. The germline CDR1 and CDR2 sequences are SGHDT and YYEEEE. This CDR3 is built from 18 residues. The CDR3 region is CASSLSASQGVYNSPLHF. In nucleotides, the CDR3 is TGTGCCAGCAGCTTATCCGCGTCCCAGGGGGTTTATAATTCACCCCTCCACTTT.

This chain links TRBV27 with TRBJ2-7; 8 bases align to TRBD1. V was clipped by 3 bases and J by 3 bases; unmatched bases: 7. Germline lookup yields CDR1 MNHEY and CDR2 SMNVEV (reference sequence). The CDR3 covers 15 residues. The CDR3 nucleotides are TGTGCCAGCAGTTTCTCGGACAGGGCAGGCTACGAGCAGTACTTC. Amino acid sequence: CASSFSDRAGYEQYF.

The table lists this clone with a few counts. Other DNA sequences from this sample encode an identical CDR3 as well. This rearrangement joins TRBV6-5 to TRBJ2-5; TRBD2 matches 7 bases. The V gene end was trimmed by 5 bases and the J gene end by 5 bases; junction bases not matched to a gene: 5. In germline, CDR1 is MNHEY, CDR2 SVGAGI. This CDR3 region has 13 residues. CDR3 loop: CASSPSGTETQYF. The DNA for the CDR3 is TGTGCCAGCAGTCCTAGCGGCACGGAGACCCAGTACTTC.

V is TRBV3-1 (or the pseudogene TRBV3-2) and J is TRBJ1-1; a possible D gene is TRBD1 (5 bases). This CDR3 is built from 13 residues. Germline V gives CDR1 LGHDT, CDR2 YNNKEL (reference sequence). V lost 4 bases and J lost 6, with 12 bases in between. The CDR3 DNA is TGTGCCAGCAGCCGGGTGGGGGGAGCTGAAGCTTTCTTT. Residues: CASSRVGGAEAFF.

In its sample, this clone was seen a few times. The chain links TRBV5-1 to TRBJ1-1; no reliable D call. V lost 1 base, J lost 0 bases, and 10 bases lay in between. Germline CDR1 and CDR2: SGHRS and YFSETQ. The CDR3 length is 15 residues. The CDR3 region is CASSLNSELNTEAFF. The CDR3 DNA sequence: TGCGCCAGCAGCTTGAATTCGGAGCTGAACACTGAAGCTTTCTTT. The full variable domain, in which reference TRBV5-1 and TRBJ1-1 provide the parts outside the CDR3, is KAGVTQTPRYLIKTRGQQVTLSCSPISGHRSVSWYQQTPGQGLQFLFEYFSETQRNKGNFPGRFSGRQFSNSRSEMNVSTLELGDSALYLCASSLNSELNTEAFFGQGTRLTVV.

This clone has only a few counts. This sequence joins TRBV7-9 and TRBJ2-7; 7 bases align to TRBD2. Trimming at V came to 4 bases and at J to 3 bases, leaving 6 bases not matched to a gene. The germline V gene encodes CDR1 SEHNR and CDR2 FQNEAQ (reference sequence). This CDR3 region has 14 residues. The CDR3 DNA sequence: TGTGCCAGCAGCTGGCCGGGACTAAGCTACGAGCAGTACTTC. This sequence encodes CASSWPGLSYEQYF.

The rearrangement joins TRBV6-1 to TRBJ1-2, with TRBD1 matching over 7 bases. Looked up from germline, CDR1 is MNHNS and CDR2 is SASEGT. J gave up 8 bases and V 1 base, and 31 bases lay outside the gene matches. This CDR3 has 22 amino acids. CDR3 residues: CASSEDIKGDRSFTHRGRGYTF. CDR3 sequence (DNA): TGTGCCAGCAGTGAAGACATAAAGGGGGACAGAAGTTTTACTCACCGAGGACGAGGCTACACCTTC.

Turning to this clone: The same CDR3 arises from other DNA sequences in this sample as well. The chain uses TRBV5-1 and TRBJ2-7; 9 bases agree with TRBD1. The V gene end was trimmed by 3 bases and the J gene end by 3 bases; junction bases not matched to a gene: 4. This CDR3 region has 14 residues. In germline, CDR1 is SGHRS, CDR2 YFSETQ. CDR3 nucleotides: TGCGCCAGCAGCTCGGGGACAGGGCTCTACGAGCAGTACTTC. As protein: CASSSGTGLYEQYF. The full variable domain, rest sourced from reference TRBV5-1 and TRBJ2-7, is KAGVTQTPRYLIKTRGQQVTLSCSPISGHRSVSWYQQTPGQGLQFLFEYFSETQRNKGNFPGRFSGRQFSNSRSEMNVSTLELGDSALYLCASSSGTGLYEQYFGPGTRLTVT.

J is TRBJ2-1 and V is TRBV27, with 8 positions matching TRBD2. The V segment lost 5 bases and the J segment 7 bases; nucleotides outside the gene matches: 13. Per germline, CDR1 MNHEY and CDR2 SMNVEV (reference sequence). The CDR3 covers 16 residues. CDR3 nucleotide sequence: TGTGCCAGCAGTATCACCGGGACTAGGGTTGGGAATGAGCAGTTCTTC. It is translated as CASSITGTRVGNEQFF.

As regards this clone: Other DNA sequences in the same sample also yield this CDR3. The J gene is TRBJ2-7, the V gene TRBV5-1, with 9 bases fitting TRBD2. Looked up from germline, CDR1 is SGHRS and CDR2 is YFSETQ. J gave up 2 bases and V 0 bases, and 3 bases lay outside the gene matches. This CDR3 contains 15 residues. The CDR3 here is CASSLAGGGAYEQYF. The CDR3 region has the DNA TGCGCCAGCAGCTTGGCGGGCGGGGGGGCCTACGAGCAGTACTTC.

The chain employs TRBV15 and TRBJ2-7; TRBD2 agrees at 13 bases. The CDR3 runs 15 residues. The V segment lost 5 bases and the J segment 2 bases; nucleotides outside the gene matches: 3. The germline V gene encodes CDR1 LNHNV and CDR2 YYDKDF (reference sequence). CDR3 sequence: CATSRTSGGAYEQYF. Written as DNA, the CDR3 is TGTGCCACCAGCCGCACTAGCGGGGGGGCCTACGAGCAGTACTTC.

The chain recombines TRBV27 with TRBJ1-4; TRBD1 aligns across 7 bases. From germline, CDR1 is MNHEY and CDR2 SMNVEV (reference sequence). The CDR3 is 13 residues long. Losses at the gene ends were 6 bases for V and 7 bases for J; bases not matched to a gene: 5. This CDR3 reads CASRRDRVEKLFF. The CDR3 DNA reads as TGTGCCAGCAGACGTGACAGGGTTGAAAAACTGTTTTTT.

The CDR3 here is CSAISGTLAFF. The CDR3 region has the DNA TGCAGTGCCATCTCCGGGACACTCGCTTTCTTT. The gene calls are TRBV20-1 and TRBJ1-1, with D possibly TRBD1 on 6 matching bases. From germline, CDR1 is DFQATT and CDR2 SNEGSKA (reference sequence). The CDR3 runs 11 residues. Trimming stripped 6 bases from V and 11 bases from J, with 16 bases between.

The gene calls are TRBV15 and TRBJ1-1, with D unclear. Germline-derived CDR1 and CDR2 are LNHNV and YYDKDF (reference sequence). Trimming left V 0 bases short and J 4 bases short, with 15 bases between. This CDR3 has 16 amino acids. DNA of the CDR3: TGTGCCACCAGCAGAGATGGAGGTTTGGGAGGCACTGAAGCTTTCTTT. Its protein is CATSRDGGLGGTEAFF.

This clone was seen a few times. The chain recombines TRBV7-2 with TRBJ1-4, with 7 bases matching TRBD1. The junction had 14 bases not matched to a gene; V was cut back by 5 bases and J by 8 bases. Germline-derived CDR1 and CDR2 are SGHTA and FQGNSA. The CDR3 sequence is 16 residues long. The CDR3 is CASSPKGATGSEKLFF. In DNA form, the CDR3 reads TGTGCCAGCAGCCCCAAGGGGGCGACAGGGAGCGAAAAACTGTTTTTT. The variable domain in full, with the rest retrieved from reference TRBV7-2 and TRBJ1-4, is GAGVSQSPSNKVTEKGKDVELRCDPISGHTALYWYRQSLGQGLEFLIYFQGNSAPDKSGLPSDRFSAERTGGSVSTLTIQRTQQEDSAVYLCASSPKGATGSEKLFFGSGTQLSVL.

About this clone: An end of the junction does not agree with germline; a read error may underlie this. The chain has TRBV11-2 and TRBJ1-6; 11 bases match TRBD1. Germline V CDR1 and CDR2: SGHAT, FQNNGV. This CDR3 is built from 15 residues. CDR3 coding DNA: TGTGCCAGCAGCATAGAGGGGACAGGGGGTGCCGAGCTCCACTTT. Its protein is CASSIEGTGGAELHF.

The chain couples TRBV18 to TRBJ1-3; maybe TRBD1 (5 bases). Germline V gives CDR1 KGHSH, CDR2 LQKENI. The V and J ends lost 6 bases and 0 bases respectively, with 12 bases between them. The CDR3 runs to 15 residues. This CDR3 reads CASSQDILSGNTIYF. The CDR3 coding sequence is TGTGCCAGCTCGCAGGACATTCTCTCTGGAAACACCATATATTTT.

J is TRBJ2-5 and V is TRBV4-2; 10 bases fit TRBD2. With 0 bases clipped from V and 7 bases from J, the junction kept 11 bases outside the gene matches. The germline gives CDR1 LGHNA, CDR2 YNFKEQ. The CDR3 is 17 residues long. CDR3 in DNA: TGTGCCAGCAGCCAAGATCGGGCTAGCGGGGGCGTAGGGACCCAGTACTTC. Its protein is CASSQDRASGGVGTQYF.

V and J are TRBV7-9 and TRBJ2-7; 9 bases are shared with TRBD1. The CDR3 sequence is 15 residues long. J lost 3 bases, V lost 5 bases, and 8 bases had no gene match. Germline CDR1 and CDR2: SEHNR and FQNEAQ (reference sequence). The CDR3 DNA sequence: TGTGCCAGCAGCCCAACTGGGACAGGGTTCTACGAGCAGTACTTC. Translation: CASSPTGTGFYEQYF.

The chain recombines TRBV20-1 with TRBJ2-5; D ambiguous. From germline, CDR1 is DFQATT and CDR2 SNEGSKA (reference sequence). The CDR3 covers 10 residues. Trimming shortened V by 3 bases and J by 5 bases, and 4 bases separated the two germline ends. In DNA form, the CDR3 reads TGCAGTGCTAGTTATGAGACCCAGTACTTC. Amino acids: CSASYETQYF.

The chain is built from TRBV9 and TRBJ2-3; 12 positions match TRBD2. The germline V gene has CDR1 SGDLS and CDR2 YYNGEE. The CDR3 runs to 17 residues. Losses at the gene ends were 4 bases for V and 0 bases for J; bases not matched to a gene: 6. CDR3 nucleotide sequence: TGTGCCAGCAGCAGACTAGCGGGGGCTAGCAGCACAGATACGCAGTATTTT. Translating it yields CASSRLAGASSTDTQYF.

The V and J genes are TRBV11-1 and TRBJ1-2; TRBD1 aligns across 9 bases. J was trimmed by 7 bases and V by 4 bases; bases with no gene match: 13. Germline V gene lookup returns CDR1 SGHAT and CDR2 FQDESV (reference sequence). CDR3 length: 16 residues. The CDR3 reads CASSSQTGQGTVGYTF. The CDR3 nucleotides are TGTGCCAGCAGCTCCCAAACCGGACAGGGGACTGTTGGCTACACCTTC.

The chain carries TRBV30 and TRBJ2-3; maybe TRBD1 (6 bases). Germline assignment: CDR1 GTSNPN and CDR2 SVGIG (reference sequence). V lost 3 bases and J 0 bases, leaving 13 bases between the germline ends. The CDR3 sequence is 15 residues long. In nucleotides, the CDR3 is TGTGCCTGGAGGCCAGGGGCTTCTAGCACAGATACGCAGTATTTT. It translates to CAWRPGASSTDTQYF. Based on the CDR3 plus reference TRBV30 and TRBJ2-3, the full variable domain is SQTIHQWPATLVQPVGSPLSLECTVEGTSNPNLYWYRQAAGRGLQLLFYSVGIGQISSEVPQNLSASRPQDRQFILSSKKLLLSDSGFYLCAWRPGASSTDTQYFGPGTRLTVL.